This T cell receptor (beta chain) came from a study of technical replicates of blood from several donors. Using immunoSEQ multiplex PCR, the repertoire was profiled, and TCRdb retains in-frame clones only, with some absent. Here the sample spans about 80,000 clones, 97% being singletons. V dropped 4 bases and J dropped 7 bases, with 14 bases sitting between them. The CDR3 totals 15 residues. Germline lookup yields CDR1 SNHLY and CDR2 FYNNEI. The V call is TRBV2, the J call TRBJ1-6; the D gene is possibly TRBD1 (5 bases). Sequenced input: T cells isolated from PBMCs. The receptor comes from a human donor in good health. The CDR3 nucleotides are TGTGCCAGCAGTGCGGGGGACGGAGTGAATTCACCCCTCCACTTT. It is translated as CASSAGDGVNSPLHF.